This T cell receptor beta chain is from a study of T cell responses to AZD1222 COVID-19 vaccine. Some clones are missing from TCRdb's copy, which holds only in-frame ones; the method was immunoSEQ multiplex PCR. The table records about 110,000 clones, just over 90% of them present only once. Doses given second, at about 4 or about 12 weeks, were pooled. Trimming removed 4 bases from V and 2 bases from J, with 16 bases in between. CDR1 is SGDLS and CDR2 is YYNGEE in the germline V gene. The CDR3 contains 15 residues. The specimen was peripheral blood, collected 28 days after the second AZD1222 dose. This clonotype was sampled from an adult who received the AZD1222 COVID-19 vaccine. The chain has TRBV9 and TRBJ2-7, with D possibly TRBD1 on 6 matching bases. The CDR3 coding sequence is TGTGCCAGCAGCAGCGGACAGTCTTATCCCTACGAGCAGTACTTC. Translating it yields CASSSGQSYPYEQYF.